This T cell receptor beta chain was documented in a study of cytomegalovirus exposure and HLA in healthy donors. PCR primers comprised 60 Vbeta and 13 Jbeta primers. TCRdb's table, derived via immunoSEQ multiplex PCR, lists solely in-frame clones and lacks some. This table holds 130,000 to 150,000 clones, roughly 76% found once. Germline V CDR1 and CDR2: SEHNR, FQNEAQ (reference sequence). The CDR3 is made up of 17 amino acids. V was clipped by 5 bases and J by 6 bases, with 23 bases between them. The sequence derives from a man aged 18 to 30 in good health and CMV-seronegative. This chain joins TRBV7-9 and TRBJ2-1, with D unresolved. The sample comprised PBMCs. The CDR3 reads CASSPVSLPGSVNEQFF. The CDR3 bases are TGTGCCAGCAGCCCAGTATCACTTCCGGGTTCGGTCAATGAGCAGTTCTTC.